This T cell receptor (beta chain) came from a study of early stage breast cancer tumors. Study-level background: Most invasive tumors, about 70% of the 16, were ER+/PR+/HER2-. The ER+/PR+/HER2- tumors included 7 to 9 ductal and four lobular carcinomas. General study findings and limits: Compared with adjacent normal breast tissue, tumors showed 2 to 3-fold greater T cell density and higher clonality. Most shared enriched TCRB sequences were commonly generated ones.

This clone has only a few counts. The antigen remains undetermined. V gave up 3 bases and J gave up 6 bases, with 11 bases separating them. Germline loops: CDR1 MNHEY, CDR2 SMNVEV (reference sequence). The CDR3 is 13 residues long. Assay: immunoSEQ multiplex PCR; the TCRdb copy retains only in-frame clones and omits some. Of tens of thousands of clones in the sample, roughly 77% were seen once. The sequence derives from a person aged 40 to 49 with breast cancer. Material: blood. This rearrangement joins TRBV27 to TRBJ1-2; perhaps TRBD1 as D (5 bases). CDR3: CASSFQRDDGYTF. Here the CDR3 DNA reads TGTGCCAGCAGTTTCCAACGGGACGATGGCTACACCTTC.